This TCR beta chain was found in a study of long-term antiretroviral therapy in people with HIV. Study at large: The 2015 immediate-ART recommendation was preceded by the earliest samples by about a decade. Study-wide results and limits: Before ART, certain clones expanded, and these dominated the repertoire at all time points. ART adherence, viral resistance and therapy changes went unrecorded.

Survey level was the resolution at which the v3.0 immunoSEQ assay ran. Here immunoSEQ multiplex PCR was the method, and the copy in TCRdb shows in-frame clones only, minus some. The profile covers around 19,000 clones, with 85% to 95% appearing a single time and around 7.1% taken by the ten largest. Points on this clone: Its antigen is unidentified.

The germline V gene has CDR1 MGHDK and CDR2 SYGVNS. Trimming cost V 5 bases and J 5 bases; bases outside gene matches: 6. The CDR3 consists of 15 residues. The TCR comes from a woman in her forties or fifties with HIV. Material: unsorted PBMCs, obtained 4.4 years after starting antiretroviral therapy. The chain couples TRBV25-1 to TRBJ1-6; TRBD1 aligns across 7 bases. The CDR3 sequence is CASSSGQGDNSPLHF. CDR3 DNA: TGTGCCAGCAGTTCAGGGCAGGGGGATAATTCACCCCTCCACTTT.